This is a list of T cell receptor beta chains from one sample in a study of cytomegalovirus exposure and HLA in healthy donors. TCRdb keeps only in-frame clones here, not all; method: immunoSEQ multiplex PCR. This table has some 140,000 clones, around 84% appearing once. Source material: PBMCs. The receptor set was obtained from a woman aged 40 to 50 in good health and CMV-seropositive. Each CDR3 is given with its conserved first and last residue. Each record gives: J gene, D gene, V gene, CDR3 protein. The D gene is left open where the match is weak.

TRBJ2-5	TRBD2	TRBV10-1	CASSDRASGSGETQYF
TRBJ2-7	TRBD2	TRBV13	CASSSPSSGGWNEQYF
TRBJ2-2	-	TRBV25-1	CASSGRGRGRTGELFF
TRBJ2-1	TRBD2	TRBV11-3	CASSPGRGGEQFF
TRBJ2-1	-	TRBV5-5	CASSLWAGQNEQFF
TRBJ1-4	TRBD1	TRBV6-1	CASSAGQGGTNEKLFF
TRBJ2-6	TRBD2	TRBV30	CAWSVRLAGGAGANVLTF
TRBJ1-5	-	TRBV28	CASSQGQYSNQPQHF
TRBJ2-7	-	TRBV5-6	CASTRFGTEGSWDEQYF
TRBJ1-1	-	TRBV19	CASTRREVIGTEAFF
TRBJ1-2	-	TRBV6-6	CASNDALASRYGYTF
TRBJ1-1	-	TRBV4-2	CASSQTGTEAFF
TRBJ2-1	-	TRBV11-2	CASSFITGNEQFF
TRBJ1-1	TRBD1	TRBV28	CASSFGDRNTEAFF
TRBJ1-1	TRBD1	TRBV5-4	CASSLAGQGRHTEAFF
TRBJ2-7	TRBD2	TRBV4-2	CASSQRDYSYEQYF
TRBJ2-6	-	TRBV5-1	CASSLGASSSSGANVLTF
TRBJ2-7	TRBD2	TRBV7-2	CASSWRTGGEYEQYF
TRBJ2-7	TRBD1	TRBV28	CASNTGTDETYEQYF
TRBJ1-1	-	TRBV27	CASSGVLGLEAFF
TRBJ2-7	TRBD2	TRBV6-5	CASRTGLAGTYEQYF
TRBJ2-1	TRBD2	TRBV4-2	CASSLTRSPGGPGEQFF
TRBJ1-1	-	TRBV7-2	CASSPGRTGAFF
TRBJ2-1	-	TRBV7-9	CASSRLGRQSDNEQFF
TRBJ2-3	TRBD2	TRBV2	CASSELAGGGTDTQYF
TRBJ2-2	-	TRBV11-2	CASSPTNTGELFF
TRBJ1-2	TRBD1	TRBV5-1	CASSLAVGTAVSYTF
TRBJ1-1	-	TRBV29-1	CSVADTEAFF
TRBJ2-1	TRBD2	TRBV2	CASSLAGAVPRAFF
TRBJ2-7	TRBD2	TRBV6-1	CASSERGETYEQYF
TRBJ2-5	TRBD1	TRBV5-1	CASSLGQGLETQYF
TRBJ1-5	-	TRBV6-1	CASSEALYQPQHF
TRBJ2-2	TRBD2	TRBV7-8	CASGILAGENTGELFF
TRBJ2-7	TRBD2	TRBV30	CAWRHSGRNSYEQYF
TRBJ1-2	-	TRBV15	CATAEGGESGYTF
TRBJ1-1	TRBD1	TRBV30	CAWSAQGYTEAFF
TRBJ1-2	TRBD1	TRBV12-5	CASGLADRENYGYTF
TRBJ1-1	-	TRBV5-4	CASSSPRRTEAFF
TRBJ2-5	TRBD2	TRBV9	CASSVGLAGGQQETQYF
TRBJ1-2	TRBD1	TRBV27	CASSLQGARGYTF
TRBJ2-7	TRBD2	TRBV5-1	CASSFTSGYEQYF
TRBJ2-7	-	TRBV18	CASSLVLPKAGTSYEQYF
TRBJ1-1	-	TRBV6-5	CASSYRGGNTEAFF
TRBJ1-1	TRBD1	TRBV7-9	CASSPSGGQANTEAFF
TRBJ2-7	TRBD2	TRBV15	CATSLAGGFSYEQYF
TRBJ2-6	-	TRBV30	CAWNPPSLSSGANVLTF
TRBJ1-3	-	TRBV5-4	CASSRGPRVAGNTIYF
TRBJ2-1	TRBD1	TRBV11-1	CASSLDRRGLYNEQFF
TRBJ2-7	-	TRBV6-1	CASVAVYEQYF
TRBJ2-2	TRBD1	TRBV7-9	CASSLARGSGELFF
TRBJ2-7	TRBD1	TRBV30	CAWSVRKGTAVYEQYF
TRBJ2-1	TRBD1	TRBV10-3	CAISEGGSYNEQFF
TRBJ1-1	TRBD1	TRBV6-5	CAGSYSRGITEAFF
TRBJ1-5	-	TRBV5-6	CASSAWDISNQPQHF